This is a list of T cell receptor beta chains from one sample in a study of T cell responses to AZD1222 COVID-19 vaccine. Profiling relied on immunoSEQ multiplex PCR, and the TCRdb table lists in-frame clones only, not all of them. The sample has fewer than 200,000 clones, roughly 90% seen once. The material was peripheral blood, obtained 28 days after the second AZD1222 dose. These receptors were taken from an adult who received the AZD1222 COVID-19 vaccine. CDR3s include the opening cysteine and the closing phenylalanine or tryptophan. A D gene is named only where the DNA matches it firmly.

j_gene: TRBJ2-7; v_gene: TRBV5-6; d_gene: NA; CDR3aa: CASSGTRHTLGQYF; CDR3nt: TGTGCCAGCAGCGGCACGCGGCACACCTTGGGGCAGTACTTC
j_gene: TRBJ2-3; v_gene: TRBV7-9; d_gene: NA; CDR3aa: CASSYGGVNTDTQYF; CDR3nt: TGTGCCAGCAGCTACGGGGGAGTGAACACAGATACGCAGTATTTT
j_gene: TRBJ2-6; v_gene: TRBV6-2/TRBV6-3; d_gene: TRBD2; CDR3aa: CASSLLRGGPGANVLTF; CDR3nt: TGTGCCAGCAGTCTCCTACGGGGGGGCCCTGGGGCCAACGTCCTGACTTTC
j_gene: TRBJ1-1; v_gene: TRBV10-3; d_gene: NA; CDR3aa: CAISEMGDTEAFF; CDR3nt: TGTGCCATCAGTGAGATGGGGGACACTGAAGCTTTCTTT
j_gene: TRBJ2-3; v_gene: TRBV7-2; d_gene: TRBD2; CDR3aa: CASSLGVVGTSGRATQYF; CDR3nt: TGTGCCAGCAGCTTAGGAGTGGTCGGGACTAGCGGGAGGGCTACGCAGTATTTT
j_gene: TRBJ1-5; v_gene: TRBV3-1/TRBV3-2; d_gene: NA; CDR3aa: CASSPAPQGSYNQPQHF; CDR3nt: TGTGCCAGCAGCCCCGCCCCCCAGGGCTCCTACAATCAGCCCCAGCATTTT
j_gene: TRBJ1-1; v_gene: TRBV5-8; d_gene: NA; CDR3aa: CASSLATGTEAFF; CDR3nt: TGTGCCAGCAGCTTGGCCACAGGGACTGAAGCTTTCTTT
j_gene: TRBJ1-1; v_gene: TRBV7-2; d_gene: TRBD1; CDR3aa: CASSIGTGNTEAFF; CDR3nt: TGTGCCAGCAGCATCGGGACAGGGAACACTGAAGCTTTCTTT
j_gene: TRBJ1-1; v_gene: TRBV19; d_gene: NA; CDR3aa: CASIPTRMNTEAFF; CDR3nt: TGTGCCAGTATCCCTACCAGGATGAACACTGAAGCTTTCTTT
j_gene: TRBJ2-7; v_gene: TRBV10-2; d_gene: NA; CDR3aa: CASSTESKPYEQYF; CDR3nt: TGCGCCAGCAGTACCGAATCTAAACCCTACGAGCAGTACTTC